A selection of T cell receptor beta chains follows, all from one sample in a study of metastatic and nonmetastatic thyroid tumors. With MiXCR, TCRdb reprocessed the PCR reads. The sample has about 30,000 clones; 20% to 25% are singletons. Sequencing was carried out using blood. The receptors come from a female donor with papillary thyroid cancer or a benign thyroid nodule (not recorded which). Some clones in this sample may be carry-over from other donors' samples. The CDR3 runs from the conserved cysteine through the conserved F or W. A D gene is named only where the DNA matches it firmly. Only some rows state a clone size, as once, few, many or a class for expanded clones.

>TRBD2|TRBJ2-1|many|TRBV2
TGTGCCAGCAGAGGGACTAGCGGCACCTACAATGAGCAGTTCTTC
CASRGTSGTYNEQFF
>NA|TRBJ1-1|NA|TRBV15
TGTGCCACCAGCCGAGATCCGAACACTGAAGCTTTATTT
CATSRDPNTEALF
>NA|TRBJ2-5|many|TRBV15
TGTGCCACCAGCAGAGATAAAGGGCTAGAGGAGACCCAGTACTTC
CATSRDKGLEETQYF
>NA|TRBJ2-7|NA|TRBV4-1
TGCGCCAGCAGCCCTGACGGGATTCAAAGGAGGTACTTC
CASSPDGIQRRYF
>TRBD2|TRBJ2-1|many|TRBV15
TGTGCCACCACTCCTAGCGGGAGCTCCTACAATGAGCAGTTCTTC
CATTPSGSSYNEQFF
>TRBD2|TRBJ2-7|NA|TRBV6-1
TGTGCCAGCAGCTCGGGACTAGCGGGATTCTACGAGCAGTACTTC
CASSSGLAGFYEQYF
>NA|TRBJ2-5|many|TRBV9
TGTGCCAGCAGCCCTTTATACGGGGGCGGGGAGACCCAGTACTTC
CASSPLYGGGETQYF
>TRBD1|TRBJ2-7|NA|TRBV20-1
TGCAGTGCTAGGAAAGGGGGCGAGAAGGAGCAGTACTTC
CSARKGGEKEQYF
>NA|TRBJ2-3|many|TRBV6-1
TGTGCCACCCCGGAAGGGACCACAGATACGCAGTATTTT
CATPEGTTDTQYF
>NA|TRBJ2-3|NA|TRBV14
TGTGCCAGCAGCCAAGAGCAGGCTACAGATACGCAGTATTTT
CASSQEQATDTQYF
>NA|TRBJ2-1|many|TRBV6-1
TGTGCCACCGCCCTGGGGGGTGAGCAGTTCTTC
CATALGGEQFF
>NA|TRBJ2-7|NA|TRBV20-1
TGCAGTGCTAGCCCCAGTCCCTCCTTTTACGAGCAGTACTTC
CSASPSPSFYEQYF
>NA|TRBJ2-7|NA|TRBV25-1
TGTGCCAGTCTTGTGACAGAGTCCTACGAGCAGTACTTC
CASLVTESYEQYF
>NA|TRBJ2-1|many|TRBV5-1
TGCGCCAGCAGCGTCGAGACAGGGAGGGTTTACAATGAGCAGTTCTTC
CASSVETGRVYNEQFF
>NA|TRBJ2-2|many|TRBV6-2/TRBV6-3
TGTGCCAGCAACCTACGGGCTAGCCGCACCGGGGAGCTGTTTTTT
CASNLRASRTGELFF
>TRBD2|TRBJ2-1|medium-sized|TRBV6-6
TGTGCCAGCAGTTACTCTCCTAGCGGGAGGTATGGCTACAATGAGCAGTTCTTC
CASSYSPSGRYGYNEQFF
>NA|TRBJ1-1|many|TRBV7-9
TGTGCCAGCACCTTCGGAGGGAACACTGAAGCTTTCTTT
CASTFGGNTEAFF
>NA|TRBJ1-4|many|TRBV5-1
TGCGCCAGCAGCTTGTTAGGAGAAAAACTGTTTTTT
CASSLLGEKLFF
>NA|TRBJ1-1|many|TRBV12-3/TRBV12-4
TGTGCCAGCAGCCCTTTGGGTACCCTAACCTATGAAGCTTTCTTT
CASSPLGTLTYEAFF
>TRBD1|TRBJ1-2|many|TRBV27
TGTGCCAGCAGTGGGACAGATGGGGGCTATGGCTACACCTTC
CASSGTDGGYGYTF
>TRBD1|TRBJ2-7|medium-sized|TRBV12-3/TRBV12-4
TGTGCCAGCAGCCTAGACAGGGCCCTCTCCTACGAGCAGTACTTC
CASSLDRALSYEQYF
>TRBD2|TRBJ2-2|few|TRBV6-4
TGTGCCAGCAGTGACTCTACCGGGAGGGCCGATGGGACCGGGGAGCTGTTTTTT
CASSDSTGRADGTGELFF
>TRBD1|TRBJ1-4|many|TRBV3-1
TGTGCCAGCAGCCAACTTACAGGGGTGGGTGAAAAACTGTTTTTT
CASSQLTGVGEKLFF
>TRBD1|TRBJ1-6|medium-sized|TRBV11-2
TGTGCCAGCAGCCTGAGAGGGGACAGGGGTGGGGACCACTTT
CASSLRGDRGGDHF
>NA|TRBJ2-7|few|TRBV30
TGTGCCTGGAGTGCGGGGGCGGCAAACGAGCAGTACTTC
CAWSAGAANEQYF
>TRBD2|TRBJ2-1|many|TRBV28
TGTGCCAGCAGTTTATATCTTAGCGGGAATGAGCAGTTCTTC
CASSLYLSGNEQFF
>NA|TRBJ1-2|many|TRBV3-1
TGTGCCAGCAGCCAAGGATTGGGCAGGGGACCTCCTAACTATGGCTACACCTTC
CASSQGLGRGPPNYGYTF
>TRBD1|TRBJ2-6|many|TRBV11-2
TGTGCCAGCAGCTTGGGACAGCCTGGGGCCAACGTCCTGACTTTC
CASSLGQPGANVLTF
>NA|TRBJ2-1|few|TRBV6-2/TRBV6-3
TGTGCCAGCACCCTAAACTACTACAATGAGCAGTTCTTC
CASTLNYYNEQFF
>TRBD1|TRBJ1-4|NA|TRBV7-9
TGTGCCAGCAGCCCTCCGGGACAGGAAAAACTGTTTTTT
CASSPPGQEKLFF
>NA|TRBJ2-1|many|TRBV14
TGTGCCAGCAGCCTAGGGCCCAATGAGCAGTTCTTC
CASSLGPNEQFF
>TRBD1|TRBJ2-7|many|TRBV19
TGTGCCAGTAGCAGGCCCGGACAGGGGGCGTACGAGCAGTACTTC
CASSRPGQGAYEQYF
>TRBD2|TRBJ2-1|many|TRBV9
TGTGCCAGCAGCGTAGAAGGAGGCGCGGGAGGGGTTGAGCAGTTCTTC
CASSVEGGAGGVEQFF
>TRBD2|TRBJ2-1|many|TRBV25-1
TGTGCCAGCAGTGTATCTAGCGGGGGCTCCTACAATGAGCAGTTCTTC
CASSVSSGGSYNEQFF
>NA|TRBJ2-7|many|TRBV4-3
TGCGCCAGCAGCCTTATGACGGACACCCAGACCTACGAGCAGTACTTC
CASSLMTDTQTYEQYF
>NA|TRBJ2-3|many|TRBV12-3/TRBV12-4
TGTGCCAGCAGTCAAGGGAGACAGCCCTCTGTTAGCACAGATACGCAGTATTTT
CASSQGRQPSVSTDTQYF
>NA|TRBJ2-5|NA|TRBV24-1
TGTGCCACCGGCCACCGCGATCCACTCCAAGAGACACAGTACTTC
CATGHRDPLQETQYF
>NA|TRBJ1-1|NA|TRBV7-8
TGTGCCAGCAGCTTACTTGGGACGGAGGCTAACACTGAAGCTTTCTTT
CASSLLGTEANTEAFF
>TRBD1|TRBJ2-5|many|TRBV5-1
TGCGCCAGCAGCTACCGGACAGGGGGTCAAGAGACCCAGTACTTC
CASSYRTGGQETQYF
>NA|TRBJ2-3|many|TRBV7-2
TGTGCCAGCAGCTGGATCACAGATACGCAGTATTTT
CASSWITDTQYF
>NA|TRBJ2-4|many|TRBV28
TGTGCCAGCAGTTTGGGGGGAGCCAAAAACATTCAGTACTTC
CASSLGGAKNIQYF
>NA|TRBJ2-4|many|TRBV25-1
TGTGCCCCGGGGTCTCCTCGGGGCATTCAGTACTTC
CAPGSPRGIQYF
>NA|TRBJ2-1|many|TRBV14
TGTGCCAGCAGCCCCAAGTACTCTGACAATGAGCAGTTCTTC
CASSPKYSDNEQFF
>NA|TRBJ2-3|few|TRBV24-1
TGTGCCACCAGTGATCTCCGGACTGGCACAGATACGCAGTATTTT
CATSDLRTGTDTQYF
>NA|TRBJ1-2|NA|TRBV6-1
TGTGCCAGCAGTGAACAGGAAGCCCGCTATGGCTACACCTTC
CASSEQEARYGYTF
>NA|TRBJ2-2|NA|TRBV19
TGTGCCAGTACCAGAGAGGGCAGCGGTATCACCGGGGAGCTGTTTTTT
CASTREGSGITGELFF
>TRBD2|TRBJ2-7|medium-sized|TRBV2
TGTGCCAGCAGTGGATGGACTAGCGGCTACGAGCAGTACTTC
CASSGWTSGYEQYF
>NA|TRBJ1-2|many|TRBV5-4
TGTGCCAGCAGCCCCCGGGACCTGGCCTATGGCTACACCTTC
CASSPRDLAYGYTF
>NA|TRBJ2-5|many|TRBV6-1
TGTGCCAGCAGTTTGTCGCCAGGGGCCCCCGGGGAGACCCAGTACTTC
CASSLSPGAPGETQYF
>NA|TRBJ1-1|NA|TRBV7-2
TGTGCTAGCAGCTCCGACAGTGGGATGAACACTGAAGCTTTCTTT
CASSSDSGMNTEAFF
>NA|TRBJ1-1|many|TRBV29-1
TGCAGCGTTGGAGGGGGGAACACTGAAGCTTTCTTT
CSVGGGNTEAFF
>TRBD1|TRBJ1-1|NA|TRBV20-1
TGCAGTGCTCCACCCGTGACAGGGGAAGCTTTCTTT
CSAPPVTGEAFF
>TRBD2|TRBJ2-5|medium-sized|TRBV6-1
TGTGCCAGCAGTGAAGTACTTTTTAGGACTAGCGGGAAAGAGACCCAGTACTTC
CASSEVLFRTSGKETQYF
>NA|TRBJ2-1|many|TRBV6-4
TGTGCCAGCAACAAAACCAGGGCGGGCTACAATGAGCAGTTCTTC
CASNKTRAGYNEQFF
>NA|TRBJ1-4|many|TRBV28
TGTGCCAGCATCTTAGCCGGGACGGGGAATGAAAAACTGTTTTTT
CASILAGTGNEKLFF